One sample yielded the 29 T cell receptor beta chains listed below, sequenced in a study of identifying expanded T cells in peripheral blood. The protocol was immunoSEQ multiplex PCR, while the TCRdb copy is restricted to in-frame clones and leaves out a portion. In the table there are 90,000 to 100,000 clones, 88% of which are singletons. The sequenced sample was blood. These receptors all come from a person aged 18-70 years in good health.

V gene TRBV5-1 combines with J gene TRBJ2-7; 8 nucleotides align to TRBD2. Germline values: CDR1 SGHRS, CDR2 YFSETQ. Trimming removed 0 bases from V and 7 bases from J; junction bases left unmatched: 3. This CDR3 spans 13 amino acids. CDR3 sequence (DNA): TGCGCCAGCAGCTTGGGTAGCGGGACTGAGCAGTACTTC. As protein: CASSLGSGTEQYF.

In this sample, this clone turned up once. This chain uses TRBV7-2 with TRBJ2-1; D gene ambiguous. V lost 1 base, J lost 5 bases, and 6 bases lay in between. The CDR3 covers 13 residues. The germline gives CDR1 SGHTA, CDR2 FQGNSA. The CDR3 loop reads CASSLGLNNEQFF. The CDR3 DNA sequence: TGTGCCAGCAGCTTAGGGCTGAACAATGAGCAGTTCTTC.

The chain recombines TRBV19 with TRBJ1-1; the D gene is possibly TRBD1 (5 bases). The CDR3 is 14 amino acids. The V end lost 4 bases, the J end lost 4 bases, and 13 bases lay between the germline ends. Germline CDR1 reads LNHDA; CDR2 reads SQIVND (reference sequence). CDR3 sequence: CASSRGTTLTEAFF. The CDR3 DNA follows: TGTGCCAGTAGTAGGGGGACCACGCTCACTGAAGCTTTCTTT. Variable domain in full (rest from reference TRBV19 and TRBJ1-1): DGGITQSPKYLFRKEGQNVTLSCEQNLNHDAMYWYRQDPGQGLRLIYYSQIVNDFQKGDIAEGYSVSREKKESFPLTVTSAQKNPTAFYLCASSRGTTLTEAFFGQGTRLTVV.

The chain has TRBV15 and TRBJ2-7, with D perhaps matching TRBD1 (6 bases). The germline V gene has CDR1 LNHNV and CDR2 YYDKDF (reference sequence). Trimming cost V 2 bases and J 7 bases, with 15 bases left between them. The CDR3 runs 14 residues. This chain's CDR3 is CATSRIQGMDEQYF. The CDR3 nucleotides read TGTGCCACCAGCAGAATACAGGGCATGGATGAGCAGTACTTC.

The genes are TRBV6-5 and TRBJ1-5; D is unresolved. There are 15 residues in the CDR3. The V and J ends lost 6 bases and 0 bases respectively, with 12 bases between them. Per germline, CDR1 MNHEY and CDR2 SVGAGI. The CDR3 nucleotides are TGTGCCAGCAGCTCCGACGGATATAGCAATCAGCCCCAGCATTTT. As protein: CASSSDGYSNQPQHF.

The CDR3: CASSSTGAPMGYTF. CDR3 in DNA: TGTGCCAGCAGCTCCACAGGGGCTCCCATGGGCTACACCTTC. The chain is built from TRBV13 and TRBJ1-2; TRBD1 aligns across 7 bases. Germline V gene data show CDR1 as PRHDT and CDR2 as FYEKMQ (reference sequence). V trimming: 4 bases; J trimming: 8 bases; junction bases outside the gene matches: 10. The length of the CDR3 is 14 residues.

CDR3 region: CASSILRVQGIGALYGYTF. The CDR3 nucleotides are TGTGCCAGTAGTATATTACGGGTCCAGGGTATCGGCGCCCTTTATGGCTACACCTTC. The chain recombines TRBV19 with TRBJ1-2, with D perhaps matching TRBD1 (5 bases). This CDR3 is built from 19 residues. Germline V lookup: CDR1 LNHDA, CDR2 SQIVND (reference sequence). The V end lost 2 bases, the J end lost 5 bases, and 27 bases lay between the germline ends.

The V call is TRBV5-1, the J call TRBJ1-2; TRBD1 is a possible D gene (5 bases). This CDR3 has 13 amino acids. Germline assignment: CDR1 SGHRS and CDR2 YFSETQ. V lost 5 bases and J lost 8, with 16 bases in between. The CDR3 region is CASRRPGTGGYTF. CDR3 sequence (DNA): TGCGCCAGCAGGAGACCGGGGACGGGAGGCTACACCTTC.

This chain connects TRBV9 to TRBJ1-4; the D gene is possibly TRBD1 (6 bases). Germline loops: CDR1 SGDLS, CDR2 YYNGEE. This CDR3 is built from 15 residues. The germline V and J ends were trimmed by 0 bases and 0 bases, with 6 bases remaining between them. The CDR3 region has the DNA TGTGCCAGCAGCGTAGGGGACACAACTAATGAAAAACTGTTTTTT. It is translated as CASSVGDTTNEKLFF.

This rearrangement joins TRBV11-3 to TRBJ2-7; D perhaps matches TRBD2 (6 bases). Germline CDR1 and CDR2: SGHNT and YENEEA. Trimming stripped 5 bases from V and 0 bases from J, with 26 bases between. The CDR3 extends over 19 amino acids. The CDR3 spells CASSTSGRQRRDASYEQYF. The CDR3 coding sequence is TGTGCCAGCAGCACGTCGGGGCGGCAAAGGAGGGATGCCTCCTACGAGCAGTACTTC.

The J gene is TRBJ1-2, the V gene TRBV7-2; D remains ambiguous. Germline-derived CDR1 and CDR2 are SGHTA and FQGNSA. The CDR3 runs to 14 residues. V lost 4 bases to trimming and J lost 8 bases, with 17 bases between them. The CDR3 here is CASSSTMPDLGYTF. CDR3 DNA sequence: TGTGCCAGCAGCTCGACAATGCCTGATTTAGGCTACACCTTC.

The gene calls are TRBV10-3 and TRBJ1-3; D ambiguous. Germline values: CDR1 ENHRY, CDR2 SYGVKD. CDR3 length equals 17 residues. Between the trimmed V and J ends, which lost 3 bases and 1 base, there was a span of 16 bases. The CDR3 here is CAISDPLEDPSGNTIYF. The CDR3 DNA sequence: TGTGCCATCAGTGACCCTCTCGAAGACCCTTCTGGAAACACCATATATTTT.

This clone is medium-sized. V and J are TRBV7-8 and TRBJ1-2, with 8 bases identical to TRBD1. The CDR3 covers 15 residues. V gave up 5 bases and J gave up 4 bases; unmatched junction bases: 9. In germline, CDR1 is SGHVS, CDR2 FQNEAQ. CDR3 loop: CASSHDTGGTYGYTF. The CDR3 region has the DNA TGTGCCAGCAGCCATGACACAGGGGGGACCTATGGCTACACCTTC.

V gene TRBV7-2 combines with J gene TRBJ2-5; TRBD2 matches 8 bases. The CDR3 is 16 amino acids. V gave up 5 bases and J gave up 7 bases; unmatched junction bases: 15. CDR1 SGHTA and CDR2 FQGNSA come from the germline V gene. CDR3 DNA: TGTGCCAGCAGCATCCACCCTAGCGGGCCGATCGGGACCCAGTACTTC. It yields the protein CASSIHPSGPIGTQYF.

The V call is TRBV13, the J call TRBJ1-4, with 7 nucleotides matching TRBD1. V gave up 5 bases and J gave up 10 bases; unmatched junction bases: 10. The CDR3 covers 14 residues. Germline values: CDR1 PRHDT, CDR2 FYEKMQ (reference sequence). The DNA of the CDR3 is TGTGCCAGCAGCCCTCGGACAGGAAGTGGAAAACTGTTTTTT. Translating it yields CASSPRTGSGKLFF.

V and J are TRBV2 and TRBJ1-1; tentatively, D is TRBD1 (6 bases). Per germline, CDR1 SNHLY and CDR2 FYNNEI. The CDR3 consists of 15 residues. Trimming cost V 6 bases and J 5 bases, with 19 bases left between them. CDR3 nucleotides: TGTGCCAGCAGATTAATGAGGGGGGCAAGGACTGAAGCTTTCTTT. Translation: CASRLMRGARTEAFF.

This chain joins TRBV7-8 and TRBJ1-2, with D perhaps TRBD1 (6 bases). This CDR3 region has 14 residues. V lost 5 bases to trimming and J lost 4 bases, with 14 bases between them. Germline-derived CDR1 and CDR2 are SGHVS and FQNEAQ. The CDR3 loop reads CASSGTGQFYGYTF. DNA for the CDR3: TGTGCCAGCAGCGGGACCGGACAGTTCTATGGCTACACCTTC.

This sequence joins TRBV30 and TRBJ2-6; no definite D call. The CDR3 has 16 amino acids. Trimming removed 3 bases at V and 2 bases at J, with 14 bases between. Germline assignment: CDR1 GTSNPN and CDR2 SVGIG (reference sequence). The CDR3 protein is CAWSSRVLTGANVLTF. Written as DNA, the CDR3 is TGTGCCTGGAGCTCTAGGGTGTTGACTGGGGCCAACGTCCTGACTTTC.

This chain links TRBV5-5 with TRBJ1-4, with D possibly TRBD1 on 6 matching bases. This CDR3 is built from 17 residues. Germline V lookup: CDR1 SGHKS, CDR2 YYEKEE (reference sequence). The germline V and J ends were trimmed by 1 base and 1 base, with 14 bases remaining between them. CDR3 sequence: CASSLRWEDRTNEKLFF. Written as DNA, the CDR3 is TGTGCCAGCAGCTTGCGCTGGGAGGACAGAACTAATGAAAAACTGTTTTTT.

This clone was counted only a few times. This sequence joins TRBV14 and TRBJ1-4; 7 positions agree with TRBD1. V was pared by 1 base and J by 7 bases, with 9 bases of the junction left unmatched. Per germline, CDR1 SGHDN and CDR2 FVKESK. The CDR3 covers 16 residues. CDR3 sequence: CASSQGVRGGGEKLFF. The CDR3 nucleotides read TGTGCCAGCAGCCAAGGTGTACGAGGGGGCGGTGAAAAACTGTTTTTT.

The rearrangement uses TRBV30 and TRBJ2-1; 7 nucleotides align to TRBD1. Unmatched junction bases numbered 12, after V lost 8 bases and J lost 5 bases. Germline CDR1 GTSNPN, CDR2 SVGIG (reference sequence). The CDR3 loop spans 14 amino acids. The DNA for the CDR3 is TGTGCCCTCACCCGGGACAGCGGAAACAATGAGCAGTTCTTC. Protein: CALTRDSGNNEQFF.

The V and J genes are TRBV7-6 and TRBJ2-7, with D maybe TRBD2 (5 bases). The CDR3 contains 13 residues. Per germline, CDR1 SGHVS and CDR2 FNYEAQ. Trimming took off 1 base at V and 3 bases at J, with 7 bases between the two ends. The CDR3 here is CASSLGGDYEQYF. CDR3 nucleotide sequence: TGTGCCAGCAGCTTAGGGGGAGACTACGAGCAGTACTTC.

The CDR3 here is CASSLVSGGYNEQFF. The CDR3 DNA follows: TGTGCCAGCAGCTTAGTTTCGGGGGGCTACAATGAGCAGTTCTTC. V usage is TRBV11-3 and J usage is TRBJ2-1; 7 positions match TRBD2. The V gene's germline CDR1 is SGHNT and CDR2 YENEEA. CDR3 size: 15 residues. V shed 1 base and J 3 bases; nucleotides not matched to a gene: 3.

The CDR3 nucleotides are TGTGCCAGCAGCTTATCAGGGAGTCAAGGCTACACCTTC. This sequence encodes CASSLSGSQGYTF. The rearrangement links TRBV7-9 to TRBJ1-2, with D tentatively TRBD1 (5 bases). The CDR3 loop spans 13 amino acids. Germline V lookup: CDR1 SEHNR, CDR2 FQNEAQ (reference sequence). Trimming stripped 2 bases from V and 8 bases from J, with 12 bases between.

The chain combines TRBV25-1 with TRBJ1-2, with D tentatively TRBD1 (6 bases). V was pared by 2 bases and J by 7 bases, with 14 bases between. Germline CDR1 reads MGHDK; CDR2 reads SYGVNS. This CDR3 region has 14 residues. CDR3 amino acids: CASSEPGRGSGYTF. CDR3 in DNA: TGTGCCAGCAGTGAACCCGGCAGGGGAAGTGGCTACACCTTC.

This chain links TRBV19 with TRBJ2-1; D call uncertain. This CDR3 has 15 residues. Germline V CDR1 and CDR2: LNHDA, SQIVND (reference sequence). The ends were cut back, 8 bases at V and 6 bases at J, with 20 bases in the middle. CDR3 sequence (DNA): TGTGCCAGTCAACCGGGCCCCCGCAGCCTCAATGAGCAGTTCTTC. It translates to CASQPGPRSLNEQFF.

This chain links TRBV15 with TRBJ1-4; D call uncertain. Trimming removed 2 bases from V and 2 bases from J, with 12 bases in between. In germline, CDR1 is LNHNV, CDR2 YYDKDF (reference sequence). CDR3 length: 16 residues. CDR3 in DNA: TGTGCCACCAGCAGATCAGGACGGAAGACTAATGAAAAACTGTTTTTT. It codes for CATSRSGRKTNEKLFF.

The rearrangement uses TRBV23-1 and TRBJ2-1; D may correspond to TRBD1 or TRBD2 (5 bases each). TRBV23-1 is an ORF, with its function uncertain. V lost 7 bases and J lost 3, with 10 bases in between. The CDR3 consists of 13 residues. This CDR3 reads CASTQGVYNEQFF. The CDR3 nucleotides are TGCGCCAGCACTCAGGGAGTCTACAATGAGCAGTTCTTC.

Concerning this clone: Germline and junction disagree at one end, which may indicate a read error. The sample contains more than one DNA sequence encoding this CDR3. V usage is TRBV5-4 and J usage is TRBJ2-7; D not resolved. This CDR3 spans 11 amino acids. Germline-derived CDR1 and CDR2 are SGHNT and YYREEE (reference sequence). CDR3 amino acids: CASSLGREQYF. CDR3 DNA sequence: TGCGCCAGCAGCCTCGGTAGAGAGCAGTACTTC.